Presented here are 25 T cell receptor beta chains from one specimen sequenced in a study of regulatory T cells in long-lasting Graves disease. Sequencing libraries for TCR beta were prepared with iRepertoire HTBI primers and Arm-PCR of CDR3 regions. TCRdb processed the multiplex PCR reads anew with MiXCR; each CDR3 protein has one entry. This sample has about 360,000 distinct CDR3 sequences, with under 20% found just once. The time point: newly diagnosed GD, antithyroid drugs for less than 3 months. Following extraction of RNA from PBMCs, that RNA was used to make the TCR library. Another study also made use of these data, one on T cells in Graves' hyperthyroidism and ophthalmopathy.

This specimen was peripheral blood mononuclear cells (PBMCs), taken at new diagnosis, from a patient treated with antithyroid drugs. The receptors originated from a woman younger than 30 with Graves disease.

This chain uses TRBV6-1 with TRBJ1-2; 9 positions match TRBD1. Per germline, CDR1 MNHNS and CDR2 SASEGT. V lost 9 bases to trimming and J lost 5 bases; unmatched junction nucleotides: 4. The CDR3 loop spans 12 amino acids. In DNA form, the CDR3 reads TGTGCCAGTAGACAGGGGGAGTATGGCTACACCTTC. Amino acid sequence: CASRQGEYGYTF.

This clonotype was observed a handful of times. The chain has TRBV3-1 and TRBJ2-5, with 8 bases that match TRBD2. In germline, CDR1 is LGHDT, CDR2 YNNKEL (reference sequence). The CDR3 contains 15 residues. The V and J ends lost 4 bases and 2 bases, in that order; junction bases with no gene match: 6. The CDR3 sequence is CASSLRGGHQETQYF. The CDR3 DNA reads as TGTGCCAGCAGCCTCCGGGGGGGCCATCAAGAGACCCAGTACTTC.

At least ten counts were recorded for this clonotype. The CDR3 spells CATSRGKSEETQYF. CDR3 nucleotides: TGTGCCACCAGCAGAGGGAAGAGCGAAGAGACCCAGTACTTC. The chain carries TRBV15 and TRBJ2-5; D gene ambiguous. Germline values: CDR1 LNHNV, CDR2 YYDKDF (reference sequence). The CDR3 totals 14 residues. V shed 1 base and J shed 3 bases, with 9 bases lying between them.

The chain carries TRBV7-9 and TRBJ1-5; D is perhaps TRBD1 (6 bases). CDR3 length: 16 residues. Germline loops: CDR1 SEHNR, CDR2 FQNEAQ (reference sequence). V dropped 5 bases and J dropped 2 bases, with 16 bases sitting between them. The CDR3 spells CASSPGAGAGNQPQHF. The DNA for the CDR3 is TGTGCCAGCAGCCCCGGGGCGGGGGCCGGCAATCAGCCCCAGCATTTT.

This clonotype was detected a few times. The chain employs TRBV19 and TRBJ1-5; D gene ambiguous. Trimming removed 5 bases at V and 2 bases at J, with 13 bases between. Per the germline V gene, CDR1 is LNHDA and CDR2 is SQIVND (reference sequence). This CDR3 region has 15 residues. DNA of the CDR3: TGTGCCAGTAGTCCCCGGAGGGAGGGCAATCAGCCCCAGCATTTT. It yields the protein CASSPRREGNQPQHF.

This clonotype came up a few times. The chain carries TRBV9 and TRBJ2-3; maybe TRBD2 (5 bases). CDR1 and CDR2 from the germline V gene are SGDLS and YYNGEE. V was cut by 0 bases and J by 2 bases, with 13 bases left in between. The CDR3 has 16 amino acids. This chain's CDR3 is CASSVVGLALTDTQYF. CDR3 coding DNA: TGTGCCAGCAGCGTAGTAGGCCTAGCCCTCACAGATACGCAGTATTTT.

This clonotype was detected many times. The V gene is TRBV2, the J gene TRBJ2-1; D is perhaps TRBD2 (5 bases). CDR1 SNHLY and CDR2 FYNNEI come from the germline V gene. V was trimmed by 1 base and J by 7 bases, leaving 14 bases between them. The CDR3 runs 15 residues. The CDR3 DNA is TGTGCCAGCAGTGAAGGCCCCCGAGGAGGAAATGAGCAGTTCTTC. Its protein is CASSEGPRGGNEQFF.

This clonotype occurred a few times. V and J are TRBV28 and TRBJ2-7; 11 bases are shared with TRBD2. Germline loops: CDR1 MDHEN, CDR2 SYDVKM. Trimming at V came to 5 bases and at J to 1 base, leaving 10 bases not matched to a gene. The CDR3 extends over 17 amino acids. CDR3 bases: TGTGCCAGCAGTCCTCTACCCGGGACTAGCGGATCCTACGAGCAGTACTTC. Amino acid sequence: CASSPLPGTSGSYEQYF.

The J gene is TRBJ2-3, the V gene TRBV7-9; the D gene is possibly TRBD1 (5 bases). CDR3 length: 14 amino acids. Germline V lookup: CDR1 SEHNR, CDR2 FQNEAQ (reference sequence). V lost 5 bases and J 0 bases, leaving 9 bases between the germline ends. As DNA, the CDR3 is TGTGCCAGCAGCCCAGGGTTTAGCACAGATACGCAGTATTTT. This sequence encodes CASSPGFSTDTQYF.

This rearrangement joins TRBV4-1 to TRBJ2-7; D unresolved. Trimming removed 0 bases from V and 2 bases from J, with 14 bases in between. The CDR3 runs to 16 residues. Germline V lookup: CDR1 MGHRA, CDR2 YSYEKL. CDR3 protein: CASSQDPAGDPYEQYF. The CDR3 DNA reads as TGCGCCAGCAGCCAAGATCCGGCAGGTGATCCCTACGAGCAGTACTTC.

This clonotype was picked up many times. The gene calls are TRBV18 and TRBJ2-7; TRBD1 matches at 11 bases. The V gene end was trimmed by 6 bases and the J gene end by 3 bases; junction bases not matched to a gene: 10. Germline V gene sequence: CDR1 KGHSH, CDR2 LQKENI. The CDR3 length is 16 residues. In DNA form, the CDR3 reads TGTGCCAGCTCCACAATCCGGACAGGGGGCGTCTACGAGCAGTACTTC. Translated, it gives CASSTIRTGGVYEQYF.

The rearrangement links TRBV27 to TRBJ1-2; D may be TRBD1 (6 bases). V gave up 6 bases and J gave up 3 bases, with 17 bases separating them. Germline V gene lookup returns CDR1 MNHEY and CDR2 SMNVEV (reference sequence). The CDR3 is 15 residues long. CDR3 DNA sequence: TGTGCCAGCAGCCCTACCACAGGGTTCCACTATGGCTACACCTTC. Protein: CASSPTTGFHYGYTF.

This chain connects TRBV6-2 or TRBV6-3 to TRBJ2-2; 7 bases agree with TRBD1. The junction had 8 bases not matched to a gene; V was cut back by 6 bases and J by 4 bases. There are 15 residues in the CDR3. CDR1 is MNHEY, CDR2 SVGEGT, per germline. CDR3 nucleotides: TGTGCCAGCAGGGACAGGACAGCCCCCACCGGGGAGCTGTTTTTT. This encodes CASRDRTAPTGELFF.

This clonotype has at least ten counts. V is TRBV30 and J is TRBJ2-7; D not resolved. CDR3 length: 12 residues. The germline gives CDR1 GTSNPN, CDR2 SVGIG (reference sequence). Trimming stripped 1 base from V and 2 bases from J, with 6 bases between. This CDR3 reads CAWSGLTYEQYF. The CDR3 DNA reads TGTGCCTGGAGTGGCCTGACCTACGAGCAGTACTTC. The full variable domain, in which reference TRBV30 and TRBJ2-7 provide the parts outside the CDR3, is SQTIHQWPATLVQPVGSPLSLECTVEGTSNPNLYWYRQAAGRGLQLLFYSVGIGQISSEVPQNLSASRPQDRQFILSSKKLLLSDSGFYLCAWSGLTYEQYFGPGTRLTVT.

This clonotype has ten or more counts. This chain uses TRBV6-2 or TRBV6-3 with TRBJ1-5; D is possibly TRBD1 (6 bases). The CDR3 spans 17 residues. Germline CDR1 is MNHEY and CDR2 is SVGEGT. V lost 5 bases and J lost 0, with 17 bases in between. Here the CDR3 reads CASSGNRAPYSNQPQHF. CDR3 nucleotide sequence: TGTGCCAGCAGTGGCAACAGGGCCCCGTATAGCAATCAGCCCCAGCATTTT.

The table lists this clonotype with many counts. CDR3 DNA: TGTGCCAGCAGCCCGGACAGATTTCAAGAGACCCAGTACTTC. It codes for CASSPDRFQETQYF. The J gene is TRBJ2-5, the V gene TRBV6-1, with D perhaps matching TRBD1 (6 bases). The ends were cut back, 6 bases at V and 2 bases at J, with 13 bases in the middle. This CDR3 region has 14 residues. The germline V gene has CDR1 MNHNS and CDR2 SASEGT.

This clonotype has ten or more counts. The chain uses TRBV7-9 and TRBJ2-5; D gene ambiguous. Germline V lookup: CDR1 SEHNR, CDR2 FQNEAQ (reference sequence). V dropped 8 bases and J dropped 2 bases, with 12 bases sitting between them. CDR3 size: 13 residues. Written as DNA, the CDR3 is TGTGCCAGCGCCGGGCCTTGGCAAGAGACCCAGTACTTC. This sequence encodes CASAGPWQETQYF.

This clonotype appeared many times. The V gene is TRBV10-2, the J gene TRBJ2-7, with D possibly called TRBD1 or TRBD2 (6 bases each). V was clipped by 7 bases and J by 3 bases, with 19 bases between them. The germline V gene has CDR1 WSHSY and CDR2 SAAADI. This CDR3 is built from 15 residues. CDR3 residues: CASTLKLGGYYEQYF. The DNA of the CDR3 is TGCGCCAGCACCCTCAAGTTAGGGGGGTACTACGAGCAGTACTTC.

This clonotype showed up many times. V is TRBV2 and J is TRBJ2-1; the D gene could be TRBD1 or TRBD2 (6 bases each). V was pared by 10 bases and J by 8 bases, with 18 bases between. The CDR3 length is 13 residues. From germline, CDR1 is SNHLY and CDR2 FYNNEI. The CDR3 DNA is TGTGCCATCCCCGGTGGGGGGCGCTATGAGCAGTTCTTC. It translates to CAIPGGGRYEQFF.

V and J are TRBV29-1 and TRBJ1-1, with D maybe TRBD1 (5 bases). The V end lost 3 bases, the J end lost 0 bases, and 11 bases lay between the germline ends. Germline V CDR1 and CDR2: SQVTM, ANQGSEA. The CDR3 contains 14 residues. CDR3 protein: CSVDMGGLNTEAFF. CDR3 DNA sequence: TGCAGCGTTGATATGGGGGGTCTGAACACTGAAGCTTTCTTT.

This clonotype has at least ten counts. The J gene is TRBJ1-1, the V gene TRBV24-1; D is possibly TRBD1 (5 bases). Trimming pared 4 bases from V and 5 bases from J, leaving 16 bases between. This CDR3 has 15 residues. Looked up from germline, CDR1 is KGHDR and CDR2 is SFDVKD. CDR3 region: CATSDPNRSRTEAFF. The CDR3 nucleotides read TGTGCCACCAGTGACCCGAACAGGAGCCGGACTGAAGCTTTCTTT.

This clonotype was counted ten times or more. The genes are TRBV6-1 and TRBJ2-7, with D perhaps matching TRBD2 (6 bases). The germline V gene encodes CDR1 MNHNS and CDR2 SASEGT. The CDR3 is made up of 14 amino acids. The V gene lost 6 bases and the J gene lost 5 bases, with 17 bases spanning the gap. CDR3 in DNA: TGTGCCAGCAGCGGACGGGAGTCGGGGCACGAGCAGTACTTC. Protein sequence: CASSGRESGHEQYF.

This clonotype has a single count. A read error is possible here, since a much larger clone lies one base away. The J gene is TRBJ2-5, the V gene TRBV10-1; D uncertain. The J call may be wrong; the DNA end is better matched by TRBJ2-1. Germline CDR1 WNHNN, CDR2 SYGVQD (reference sequence). This CDR3 comprises 12 residues. The CDR3 loop is CASSGSKVGQFF. The CDR3, as DNA: TGCGCCAGCAGTGGGTCGAAGGTTGGGCAGTTCTTC.

This clonotype was seen a handful of times. The V and J genes are TRBV4-1 and TRBJ1-6; no definite D call. The CDR3 totals 11 residues. The V end lost 2 bases, the J end lost 12 bases, and 5 bases lay between the germline ends. Germline lookup yields CDR1 MGHRA and CDR2 YSYEKL. In DNA, the CDR3 is TGCGCCAGCAGCCAATTTGGACCCCTCCACTTT. It translates to CASSQFGPLHF.

This clonotype appeared many times. The genes are TRBV2 and TRBJ2-2, with a weak D call TRBD2 (6 bases). Germline CDR1 reads SNHLY; CDR2 reads FYNNEI. This CDR3 comprises 15 residues. V was trimmed by 5 bases and J by 4 bases, leaving 14 bases between them. CDR3 region: CASSNRGRSTGELFF. DNA of the CDR3: TGTGCCAGCAGTAACCGGGGGAGAAGCACCGGGGAGCTGTTTTTT.